The source of this T cell receptor beta chain is a study of T cells in localized non-small cell lung cancer (dated by TCRdb to about 2020). Study-wide context: T cell repertoires of 236 early-stage NSCLC patients were analyzed, with tumors being compared against uninvolved tumor-adjacent lungs. All 220 or so NSCLC patients in the cohort were treatment-naive and had localized lung tumors that were resected. A mean age of approximately 66 years was recorded for the NSCLC patients, of whom approximately 130 were male and some 100 were female. Broad study findings and their caveats: Higher blood T cell density associated with longer overall survival, while higher adjacent-lung clonality associated with shorter survival. Because the study design was exploratory, TCR variables were selected using unadjusted p-values without false-discovery rate correction. Uninvolved tumor-adjacent lung showed the highest T cell clonality, higher than tumor, which suggests more focused antigenic responses in the uninvolved tumor-adjacent lung. A median of roughly 58 of the top 100 tumor clones were detected in paired uninvolved adjacent lung, and some 29 of these tumor clones were also found among the top 100 clones of the paired uninvolved adjacent lung. Multi-region tumor sequencing was not performed, so intratumor heterogeneity could not be excluded.

The immunoSEQ Assay was used to sequence TCR beta CDR3 regions from DNA. Processing in the source paper ran as follows. T cell density was computed as TCR beta template counts normalized to usable DNA estimated by amplifying housekeeping genes. Richness was estimated with the preseqR package, extrapolating to 400,000 templates for PBMC samples and 120,000 templates for tissue samples. Clonality was taken to be one minus Pielou's evenness. To identify tissue-enriched TCRs, differential abundance testing was run on productive amino-acid clonotypes with a minimum total count of 5 and an alpha of 0.1. The Jaccard Index and the Morisita Overlap Index were used to measure how much the repertoires overlapped between compartments. GLIPH grouped TCR beta CDR3s together with public tetramer-defined viral CDR3s, and a viral motif had to include at least three viral sequences and also show V-gene enrichment. TCRdb retrieved this table from immuneACCESS and kept in-frame rearrangements only. Not all clones are present; in checked studies, unresolved V genes account for under half, and no reason is known for the remainder. V and J calls and clone size are those listed in that table; D and trimming were worked out from the DNA. Recorded for this sample are some 7,000 clones; roughly 53% of them occurred a single time. In total, the top ten clones hold around 2.8% of the sample.

The CDR3 measures 16 amino acids from cysteine to phenylalanine. Solely the CDR3 DNA is kept, with 48 bases framed from the first base. Trimming costs V 4 bases and J 2 bases, and their ends lie 17 bases apart. Sequences MNHGY (CDR1) and SAAAGT (CDR2) are obtained from the germline V gene. This clone was observed a handful of times. Its recognized antigen is unknown. No per-base quality is available; no much larger clone lies one base away. The rearrangement combines TRBV6-8 with TRBJ1-2, with the D segment identity uncertain. This clonotype was sampled from a female donor of 60 years or more with stage I lung adenocarcinoma. The sample in question was lymph node tissue, obtained before any cancer treatment. For the CDR3, the sequence is CASSSPRVGLNYGYTF. DNA sequence: TGTGCCAGCAGTTCGCCGCGGGTAGGCTTAAACTATGGCTACACCTTC.